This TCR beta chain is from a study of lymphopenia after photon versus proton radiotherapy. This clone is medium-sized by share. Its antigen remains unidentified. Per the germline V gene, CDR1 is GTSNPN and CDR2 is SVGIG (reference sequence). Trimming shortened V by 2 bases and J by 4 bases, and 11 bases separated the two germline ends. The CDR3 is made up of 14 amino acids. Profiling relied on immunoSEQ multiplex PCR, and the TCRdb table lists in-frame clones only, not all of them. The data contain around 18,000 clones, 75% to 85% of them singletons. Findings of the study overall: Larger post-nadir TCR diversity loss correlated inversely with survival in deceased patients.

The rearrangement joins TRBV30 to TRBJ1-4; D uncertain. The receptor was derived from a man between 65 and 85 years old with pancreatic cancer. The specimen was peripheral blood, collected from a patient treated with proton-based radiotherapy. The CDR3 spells CAWSQGANNEKLFF. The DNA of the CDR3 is TGTGCCTGGAGTCAAGGAGCCAATAATGAAAAACTGTTTTTT.